The count of the clone carrying this T cell receptor (beta chain) is one. Germline is not matched at one junction end, which may reflect a read error. The source of the sample is a study of blood T cells in healthy people across ages. The CDR3 loop spans 13 amino acids. Germline assignment: CDR1 MDHEN and CDR2 SYDVKM. Every sample yielded at least 6.5 million isolated PBMCs. For the second PCR, which ran for roughly 6 to 12 cycles, a sample-barcoded 5' primer and a J-beta primer mix were used. Each TCR beta cDNA got a 12-nucleotide random molecular identifier. TCRdb independently ran MiXCR on the 5' RACE reads; one entry per CDR3 protein. The sample lists over 1,200,000 distinct CDR3 sequences, around 59% occurring once.

The sample comprised blood. This receptor was taken from a man aged 18 to 30 in good health. The chain combines TRBV28 with TRBJ2-3; the D call may be TRBD1 or TRBD2 (5 bases each). The CDR3 nucleotides are TGTGTCAGCCGGGACGCCGGCACAGATACGCAGTATTTT. Protein: CVSRDAGTDTQYF.